The 2 T cell receptor beta chains given below trace back to one sample, sequenced in a study of T cells in Graves' hyperthyroidism and ophthalmopathy. Regions amplified from RNA transcripts were the TCR beta CDR3 regions. RT-PCR in the first round (using the HTBI primer set) targeted the TCR CDR3. TCRdb used MiXCR to reprocess the multiplex PCR reads, holding one entry per CDR3 protein. Of a few hundred thousand distinct CDR3 sequences in the sample, roughly an eighth were seen once. Sequencing used blood. These TCRs come from a woman between 18 and 29 years old with Graves' hyperthyroidism.

This clonotype has ten or more counts. V usage is TRBV28 and J usage is TRBJ2-7; D might be TRBD2 (5 bases). Trimming took off 6 bases at V and 2 bases at J, with 20 bases between the two ends. This CDR3 comprises 16 residues. Germline CDR1 MDHEN, CDR2 SYDVKM. As DNA, the CDR3 is TGTGCCAGCAGCCGAACCCAACTAGTTACAGCCTACGAGCAGTACTTC. Its translation: CASSRTQLVTAYEQYF.

The rearrangement joins TRBV14 to TRBJ2-2; 8 nucleotides align to TRBD2. Germline CDR1 is SGHDN and CDR2 is FVKESK. V shed 0 bases and J 2 bases; nucleotides not matched to a gene: 5. CDR3 length: 17 residues. The CDR3 bases are TGTGCCAGCAGCCAAGATTGGATAGCGGGAAACACCGGGGAGCTGTTTTTT. Translation gives CASSQDWIAGNTGELFF.